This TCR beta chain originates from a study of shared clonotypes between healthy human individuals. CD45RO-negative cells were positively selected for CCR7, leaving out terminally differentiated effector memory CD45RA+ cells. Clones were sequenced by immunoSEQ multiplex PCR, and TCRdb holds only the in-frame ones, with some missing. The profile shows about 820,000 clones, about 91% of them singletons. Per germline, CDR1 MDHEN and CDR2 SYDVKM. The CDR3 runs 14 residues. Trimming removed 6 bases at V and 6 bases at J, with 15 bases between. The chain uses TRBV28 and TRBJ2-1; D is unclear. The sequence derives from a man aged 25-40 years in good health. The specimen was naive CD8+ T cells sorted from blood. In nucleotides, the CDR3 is TGTGCCAGCAGCCAACTGCGGCCGTCCAATGAGCAGTTCTTC. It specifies CASSQLRPSNEQFF.